The 8 T cell receptor beta chains listed next were all sequenced from one sample in a study of cytomegalovirus exposure and HLA in healthy donors. This table comes from immunoSEQ multiplex PCR, and its TCRdb copy is limited to in-frame clones, with some not included. Found here are around 240,000 clones, around 90% of them singletons; the top ten hold more than 0.35%. The sequenced material came from PBMCs. The receptors were gathered from a woman aged 18-29 years in good health and CMV-seronegative.

The gene calls are TRBV14 and TRBJ2-5; no clear D. From germline, CDR1 is SGHDN and CDR2 FVKESK. V was shortened by 6 bases and J by 5 bases, with 19 bases between the two germline ends. The CDR3 is 15 residues long. CDR3 region: CASSRVAPQSETQYF. The CDR3 DNA follows: TGTGCCAGCAGTCGTGTTGCCCCACAAAGTGAGACCCAGTACTTC.

The chain couples TRBV2 to TRBJ2-1; no definite D call. The length of the CDR3 is 14 residues. V shed 7 bases and J shed 1 base, with 11 bases lying between them. CDR1 is SNHLY and CDR2 is FYNNEI in the germline V gene. The CDR3 here is CASNEAQSYNEQFF. The CDR3 DNA follows: TGTGCCAGCAACGAAGCGCAGTCCTACAATGAGCAGTTCTTC.

In this sample, this clone turned up a few times. The gene calls are TRBV25-1 and TRBJ2-3; 10 bases are a match to TRBD1. The CDR3 contains 15 residues. The junction had 4 bases not matched to a gene; V was cut back by 6 bases and J by 1 base. In germline, CDR1 is MGHDK, CDR2 SYGVNS. CDR3 loop: CASSAGTGGTDTQYF. Written as DNA, the CDR3 is TGTGCCAGCAGCGCCGGGACAGGGGGCACAGATACGCAGTATTTT.

The V and J genes are TRBV7-9 and TRBJ2-4; 7 bases line up with TRBD2. Germline V CDR1 and CDR2: SEHNR, FQNEAQ (reference sequence). The CDR3 consists of 14 residues. Trimming took 3 bases from V and 8 from J; bases not matched to a gene: 7. CDR3 loop: CASSFSGTWDIQYF. The CDR3 DNA sequence: TGTGCCAGCAGCTTCAGCGGGACTTGGGACATTCAGTACTTC.

This rearrangement joins TRBV29-1 to TRBJ1-3, with 8 bases matching TRBD1. Unmatched junction bases numbered 2, after V lost 1 base and J lost 3 bases. Germline V lookup: CDR1 SQVTM, CDR2 ANQGSEA. The CDR3 extends over 14 amino acids. In DNA, the CDR3 is TGCAGCGTTGAAGGGACAGGGTTTGGAAACACCATATATTTT. This codes for CSVEGTGFGNTIYF.

V usage is TRBV28 and J usage is TRBJ2-4; unclear D gene. Trimming removed 6 bases at V and 1 base at J, with 16 bases between. The germline gives CDR1 MDHEN, CDR2 SYDVKM. The CDR3 loop spans 16 amino acids. CDR3 nucleotides: TGTGCCAGCAGGTCTCGACTGCCTTCTGCCAAAAACATTCAGTACTTC. This translates into CASRSRLPSAKNIQYF.

The CDR3 coding sequence is TGTGCCAGCAACATATACGCGGGGTATTCTCGCTACGAGCAGTACTTC. Translation gives CASNIYAGYSRYEQYF. V gene TRBV11-2 combines with J gene TRBJ2-7, with D tentatively TRBD2 (6 bases). Per germline, CDR1 SGHAT and CDR2 FQNNGV. This CDR3 is 16 amino acids long. V gave up 7 bases and J gave up 3 bases, with 22 bases separating them.

The chain joins TRBV6-5 to TRBJ2-2, with no clear D. The germline V gene encodes CDR1 MNHEY and CDR2 SVGAGI. The V end was cut by 0 bases, the J end by 6 bases, with 11 bases between. The CDR3 has 15 amino acids. The DNA of the CDR3 is TGTGCCAGCAGTTACTCGAAGGCGGATGCCGGGGAGCTGTTTTTT. Translation gives CASSYSKADAGELFF.